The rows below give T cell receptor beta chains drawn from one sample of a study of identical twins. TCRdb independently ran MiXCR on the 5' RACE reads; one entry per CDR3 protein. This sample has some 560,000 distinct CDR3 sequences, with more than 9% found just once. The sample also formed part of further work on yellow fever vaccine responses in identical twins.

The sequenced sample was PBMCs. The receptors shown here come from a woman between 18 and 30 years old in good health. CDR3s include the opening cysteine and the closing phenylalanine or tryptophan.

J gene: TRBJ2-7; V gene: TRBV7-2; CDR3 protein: CASSLVSGSSRYEQYF
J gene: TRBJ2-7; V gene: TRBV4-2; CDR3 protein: CASSQVPGRGVGF
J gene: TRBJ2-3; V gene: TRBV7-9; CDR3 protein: CASSFRTILITDTQYF
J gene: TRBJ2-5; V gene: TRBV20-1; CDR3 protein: CSARLPGLVQETQYF
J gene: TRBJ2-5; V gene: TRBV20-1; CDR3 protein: CSASPTSGSETQYF
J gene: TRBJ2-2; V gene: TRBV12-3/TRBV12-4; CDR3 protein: CASSLASWANTGELFF
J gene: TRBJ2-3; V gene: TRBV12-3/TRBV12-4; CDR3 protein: CASSLSGRGIDTQYF
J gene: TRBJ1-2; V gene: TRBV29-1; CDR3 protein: CSAGGAVYGYTF
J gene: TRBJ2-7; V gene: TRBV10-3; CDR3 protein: CAISEEGRGYEQYF
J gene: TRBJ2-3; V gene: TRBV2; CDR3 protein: CASIRGAPVPDTQYF
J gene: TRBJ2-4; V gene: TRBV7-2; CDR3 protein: CASSLALGIQYF
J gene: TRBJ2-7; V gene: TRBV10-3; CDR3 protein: CAISESTGDYYEQYF
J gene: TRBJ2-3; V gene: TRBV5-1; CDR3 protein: CASRMDPSTDTQYF
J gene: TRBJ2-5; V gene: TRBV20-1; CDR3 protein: CSARSTIQETQYF
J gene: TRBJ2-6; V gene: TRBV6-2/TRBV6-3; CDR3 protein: CASSRQGSVISGANVLTF
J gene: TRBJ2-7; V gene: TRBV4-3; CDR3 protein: CASSQSVLAGGREQYF
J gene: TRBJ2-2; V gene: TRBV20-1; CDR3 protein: CSASGLAGGIGELFF
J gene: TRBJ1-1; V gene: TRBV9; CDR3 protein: CASTRDGEDEAFF
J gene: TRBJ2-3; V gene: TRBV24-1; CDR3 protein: CATSDAGASTDTQYF
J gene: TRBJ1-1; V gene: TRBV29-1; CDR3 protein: CSVEDFGSLGVTEAFF